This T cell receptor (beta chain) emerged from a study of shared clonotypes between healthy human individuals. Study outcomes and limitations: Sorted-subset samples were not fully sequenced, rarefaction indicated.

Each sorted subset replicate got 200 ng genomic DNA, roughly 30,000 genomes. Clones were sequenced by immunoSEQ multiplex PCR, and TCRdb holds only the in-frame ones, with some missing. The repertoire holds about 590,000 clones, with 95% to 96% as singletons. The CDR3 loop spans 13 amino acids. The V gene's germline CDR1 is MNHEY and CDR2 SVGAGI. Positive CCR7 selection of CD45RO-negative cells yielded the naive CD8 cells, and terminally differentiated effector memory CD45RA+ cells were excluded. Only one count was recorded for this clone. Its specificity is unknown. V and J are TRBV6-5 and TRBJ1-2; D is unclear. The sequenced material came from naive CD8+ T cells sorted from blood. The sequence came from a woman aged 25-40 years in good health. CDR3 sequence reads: CGSQARGINGYTF. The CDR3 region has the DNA TGTGGCTCTCAAGCGCGGGGTATAAATGGCTACACCTTC.